This is a list of T cell receptor beta chains from one sample in a study of cytomegalovirus exposure and HLA in healthy donors. TCRdb keeps only in-frame clones here, not all; method: immunoSEQ multiplex PCR. Among about 110,000 clones, about 85% were seen once, and the ten largest hold more than 2.5%. The sequenced sample was PBMCs. These receptors came from a woman under 30 in good health and CMV-seronegative. CDR3s include the opening cysteine and the closing phenylalanine or tryptophan. The D gene is left open where the match is weak. The size entry is marked missing in some rows and otherwise reads once, few, many or a size class.

j_call: TRBJ1-1
d_call: TRBD1
clone_size: -
v_call: TRBV11-2
cdr3_nt: TGTGCCAGCAGCTTGGGACAGGGGGGTGGGGTGAACACTGAAGCTTTCTTT
cdr3_aa: CASSLGQGGGVNTEAFF

j_call: TRBJ2-5
d_call: -
clone_size: -
v_call: TRBV5-4
cdr3_nt: TGTGCCAGCAGCCCCTGGGGAGGTTCTGAGACCCAGTACTTC
cdr3_aa: CASSPWGGSETQYF

j_call: TRBJ1-5
d_call: -
clone_size: once
v_call: TRBV27
cdr3_nt: TGTGCCAGCAGCCCAGGGAGGCAGCCCCAGCATTTT
cdr3_aa: CASSPGRQPQHF

j_call: TRBJ1-1
d_call: TRBD1
clone_size: few
v_call: TRBV28
cdr3_nt: TGTGCCAGCAGTTCAACCCGACAGGGGGGCAGGGTCACTGAAGCTTTCTTT
cdr3_aa: CASSSTRQGGRVTEAFF

j_call: TRBJ1-5
d_call: -
clone_size: -
v_call: TRBV9
cdr3_nt: TGTGCCAGCAGCGTAGACGGTAGCAATCAGCCCCAGCATTTT
cdr3_aa: CASSVDGSNQPQHF

j_call: TRBJ2-4
d_call: TRBD1
clone_size: -
v_call: TRBV2
cdr3_nt: TGTGCCAGCAATCGACAGGGGCAGAACATTCAGTACTTC
cdr3_aa: CASNRQGQNIQYF

j_call: TRBJ2-2
d_call: TRBD1
clone_size: medium-sized
v_call: TRBV25-1
cdr3_nt: TGTGCCAGCAGTGGGACAGGGGACACCGGGGAGCTGTTTTTT
cdr3_aa: CASSGTGDTGELFF

j_call: TRBJ2-3
d_call: TRBD2
clone_size: -
v_call: TRBV2
cdr3_nt: TGTGCCAGCGGAGGGACGGGGGTATGGGATCTAGCGGGGACCCGAGATACGCAGTATTTT
cdr3_aa: CASGGTGVWDLAGTRDTQYF

j_call: TRBJ2-7
d_call: -
clone_size: few
v_call: TRBV5-1
cdr3_nt: TGCGCCAGCAGCTTGGCAGGGCTCGAGCAGTACTTC
cdr3_aa: CASSLAGLEQYF

j_call: TRBJ1-3
d_call: -
clone_size: -
v_call: TRBV7-2
cdr3_nt: TGTGCCAGCAGCCGGACCCCGGGGATCAACACCATATATTTT
cdr3_aa: CASSRTPGINTIYF

j_call: TRBJ2-1
d_call: -
clone_size: -
v_call: TRBV5-1
cdr3_nt: TGCGCCAGCAGCTTGATGGGGAGTGGTGCCAATGAGCAGTTCTTC
cdr3_aa: CASSLMGSGANEQFF

j_call: TRBJ2-1
d_call: TRBD2
clone_size: -
v_call: TRBV6-5
cdr3_nt: TGTGCCAGCAGCCAGCGGGGCTCCTACAATGAGCAGTTCTTC
cdr3_aa: CASSQRGSYNEQFF

j_call: TRBJ2-7
d_call: TRBD1
clone_size: -
v_call: TRBV25-1
cdr3_nt: TGTGCCAGCAGTTACACAGGGGGGAGGCCCTACGAGCAGTACTTC
cdr3_aa: CASSYTGGRPYEQYF

j_call: TRBJ1-2
d_call: -
clone_size: once
v_call: TRBV2
cdr3_nt: TGTGCCAGCAGTGACGTCCAGGTCTCCCCCAGGGCGGGCTACACCTTC
cdr3_aa: CASSDVQVSPRAGYTF

j_call: TRBJ1-5
d_call: -
clone_size: few
v_call: TRBV19
cdr3_nt: TGTGCCAGTAGTTTCCCAGGGATCGGGCGTCAGCCCCAGCATTTT
cdr3_aa: CASSFPGIGRQPQHF

j_call: TRBJ1-5
d_call: TRBD1
clone_size: -
v_call: TRBV28
cdr3_nt: TGTGCCAGCAGTTTAACCGACCGGGGACAGGTCAATCAGCCCCAGCATTTT
cdr3_aa: CASSLTDRGQVNQPQHF

j_call: TRBJ1-4
d_call: -
clone_size: -
v_call: TRBV15
cdr3_nt: TGTGCCACCAGCAGAGTCAGGGTTTGGGAAAAACTGTTTTTT
cdr3_aa: CATSRVRVWEKLFF

j_call: TRBJ2-3
d_call: TRBD2
clone_size: -
v_call: TRBV6-6
cdr3_nt: TGTGCCAGCAGTTACCCAAGGACTAGCGGGGGGTCTCAGTATTTT
cdr3_aa: CASSYPRTSGGSQYF

j_call: TRBJ1-2
d_call: -
clone_size: -
v_call: TRBV6-6
cdr3_nt: TGTGCCAGCAGTTACTCCAGGGTTCTTAACTATGGCTACACCTTC
cdr3_aa: CASSYSRVLNYGYTF

j_call: TRBJ2-6
d_call: -
clone_size: few
v_call: TRBV30
cdr3_nt: TGTGCCTGGAGCTCAGGGGTTTCGGGGGCCAACGTCCTGACTTTC
cdr3_aa: CAWSSGVSGANVLTF

j_call: TRBJ1-2
d_call: -
clone_size: few
v_call: TRBV19
cdr3_nt: TGTGCCAGTAGGGAGGCGGGCTATGGCTACACCTTC
cdr3_aa: CASREAGYGYTF

j_call: TRBJ2-7
d_call: TRBD2
clone_size: -
v_call: TRBV9
cdr3_nt: TGTGCCAGCAGCCCCGGGGATGCTGGACTAGTTAATTCCTACGAGCAGTACTTC
cdr3_aa: CASSPGDAGLVNSYEQYF

j_call: TRBJ2-2
d_call: -
clone_size: -
v_call: TRBV11-2
cdr3_nt: TGTGCCAGCAGCCCCTTGACAGGAGCCACCGGGGAGCTGTTTTTT
cdr3_aa: CASSPLTGATGELFF

j_call: TRBJ1-1
d_call: -
clone_size: -
v_call: TRBV5-6
cdr3_nt: TGTGCCAGCAGCTTGGCCCCAGGGAACACTGAAGCTTTCTTT
cdr3_aa: CASSLAPGNTEAFF

j_call: TRBJ2-2
d_call: TRBD2
clone_size: -
v_call: TRBV6-5
cdr3_nt: TGTGCCAGCAGCCTTACCGGGGGGGTTACCGGGGAGCTGTTTTTT
cdr3_aa: CASSLTGGVTGELFF

j_call: TRBJ2-1
d_call: TRBD2
clone_size: -
v_call: TRBV30
cdr3_nt: TGTGCCTGGAGCGGACTAGCGGGGATAAATGAGCAGTTCTTC
cdr3_aa: CAWSGLAGINEQFF

j_call: TRBJ2-1
d_call: -
clone_size: -
v_call: TRBV6-5
cdr3_nt: TGTGCCAGCAGCTACACAGACAATGAGCAGTTCTTC
cdr3_aa: CASSYTDNEQFF